This record concerns one T cell receptor beta chain sequence. Original methodology: Amplified reference gene primers provided the basis for estimating nucleated cell counts. This table comes from immunoSEQ multiplex PCR, and its TCRdb copy is limited to in-frame clones, with some not included. V and J calls and clone size are copied from that table; D and trimming were computed from the DNA. The sample consists of around 300,000 clones, approximately 90% of them appearing once. This sample was taken from a study of blood T cell repertoires in COVID-19. Germline CDR1 reads MNHEY; CDR2 reads SMNVEV (reference sequence). Trimming removed 3 bases at V and 4 bases at J, with 13 bases between. The CDR3 runs 15 residues.

This TCR derives from a woman in her forties with acute or convalescent COVID-19. Specimen: peripheral blood. The chain uses TRBV27 and TRBJ2-1; D unresolved. The CDR3: CASSFRRIQYNEQFF. The CDR3 DNA sequence: TGTGCCAGCAGTTTTCGAAGAATCCAGTACAATGAGCAGTTCTTC.